The entry below describes one T cell receptor (beta chain). These data come from a study of blood T cell repertoires in COVID-19. At the level of the study: Italy, Spain and the United States were the sources of the convalescent and acute COVID-19 samples. Nucleic acid was either cDNA or gDNA, and it came from T cells, B-cell-depleted T cells, or PBMCs.

Germline V lookup: CDR1 KGHDR, CDR2 SFDVKD. Trimming removed 2 bases at V and 2 bases at J, with 8 bases between. The CDR3 contains 14 residues. Source study methods: Estimated nucleated cell counts came from reference gene primer amplification. Profiled with immunoSEQ multiplex PCR; TCRdb holds only in-frame clones, not every one. V, J and clone size were drawn from that table, and D and trimming were deduced from the DNA. The repertoire includes tens of thousands of clones, more than 70% of them detected once, and roughly 3.9% sits in the top ten. This sequence joins TRBV24-1 and TRBJ1-2; D not certain. The specimen was peripheral blood. The TCR originated in a man in his 70s with acute or convalescent COVID-19. The CDR3 DNA follows: TGTGCCACCAGTGATTCGCGGCACAACTATGGCTACACCTTC. This sequence encodes CATSDSRHNYGYTF.